Listed here is a single T cell receptor (beta chain). These data come from a study of CD8 T cells in Susac syndrome. Whole-study context: Patients with Susac syndrome were therapy-naive, taking corticosteroids, with some also receiving intravenous immunoglobulin, or taking intravenous immunoglobulin alone at the time their blood was drawn.

After extraction with the RNeasy kit, about 0.45 to 1 ug of the RNA was reverse transcribed using random hexamers. TCR beta CDR3 was amplified by immunoSEQ covering 54 Vbeta and 13 Jbeta. TCRdb itself ran the immunoSEQ multiplex PCR reads through MiXCR, one entry per CDR3 protein. The sample shows more than 150,000 distinct CDR3 sequences, around 95% of them seen only once. This clonotype originated in a human donor with Susac syndrome. Sequences were obtained from CD4+ T cells from PBMCs.

CDR3 bases: TGTGCCAGCAGTCCCGGGACTAACTTCTACGAGCAGTACTTC. Translation: CASSPGTNFYEQYF. This chain connects TRBV25-1 to TRBJ2-7, with TRBD2 matching 7 bases. CDR3 length equals 14 residues. The trim removed 5 bases at V and 3 bases at J, leaving 7 bases unmatched. Germline lookup yields CDR1 MGHDK and CDR2 SYGVNS.